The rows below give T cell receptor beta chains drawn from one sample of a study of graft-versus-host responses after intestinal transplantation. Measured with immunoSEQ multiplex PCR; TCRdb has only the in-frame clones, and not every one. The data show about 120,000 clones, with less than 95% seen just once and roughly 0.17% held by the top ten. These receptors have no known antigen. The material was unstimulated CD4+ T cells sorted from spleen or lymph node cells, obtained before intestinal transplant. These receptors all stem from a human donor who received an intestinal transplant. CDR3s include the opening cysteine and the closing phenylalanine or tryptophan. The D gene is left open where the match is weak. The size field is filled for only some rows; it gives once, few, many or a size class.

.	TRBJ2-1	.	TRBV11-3	CASSFGTSSYNEQFF	TGTGCCAGCAGCTTCGGGACAAGCTCCTACAATGAGCAGTTCTTC
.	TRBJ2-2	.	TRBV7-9	CASSLETEAGELFF	TGTGCCAGCAGCTTAGAGACGGAGGCGGGGGAGCTGTTTTTT
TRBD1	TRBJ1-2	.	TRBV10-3	CAISESGTDTYTF	TGTGCCATCAGTGAGAGTGGGACAGACACCTACACCTTC
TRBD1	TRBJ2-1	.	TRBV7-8	CASSLTGDEQFF	TGTGCCAGCAGCTTAACAGGGGATGAGCAGTTCTTC
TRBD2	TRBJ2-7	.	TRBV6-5	CASNSGTRLNEQYF	TGTGCCAGCAACTCCGGGACTAGACTCAACGAGCAGTACTTC
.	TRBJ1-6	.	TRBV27	CASSFDRFNSPLHF	TGTGCCAGCAGTTTCGACAGGTTTAATTCACCCCTCCACTTT
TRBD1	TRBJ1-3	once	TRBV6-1	CASSETGGDGNTIYF	TGTGCCAGCAGTGAGACAGGGGGCGATGGAAACACCATATATTTT
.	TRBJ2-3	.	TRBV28	CASRRPGLTDTQYF	TGTGCCAGCAGAAGACCGGGTCTGACAGATACGCAGTATTTT
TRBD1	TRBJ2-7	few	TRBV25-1	CASSQTGLYEQYF	TGTGCCAGCAGTCAGACAGGGCTCTACGAGCAGTACTTC
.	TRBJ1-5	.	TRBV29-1	CSVAGASNQPQHF	TGCAGCGTTGCAGGGGCTAGCAATCAGCCCCAGCATTTT
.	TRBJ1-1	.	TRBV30	CAWTGLGTEAFF	TGTGCCTGGACAGGGTTGGGCACTGAAGCTTTCTTT
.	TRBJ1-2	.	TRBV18	CASSLLPARSNYGYTF	TGTGCCAGCTCCTTACTACCGGCCCGATCTAACTATGGCTACACCTTC
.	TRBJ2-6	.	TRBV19	CASTRPTGANVLTF	TGTGCCAGTACTAGGCCTACTGGGGCCAACGTCCTGACTTTC
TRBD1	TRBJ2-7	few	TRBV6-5	CASRAQGKEQYF	TGTGCCAGCAGAGCACAGGGGAAGGAGCAGTACTTC
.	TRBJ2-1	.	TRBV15	CATSRESRGPDNEQFF	TGTGCCACCAGCAGAGAGAGCAGGGGCCCTGACAATGAGCAGTTCTTC
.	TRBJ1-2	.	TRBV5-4	CASSLPVAGAGYTF	TGTGCCAGCAGCTTGCCCGTGGCAGGGGCTGGCTACACCTTC
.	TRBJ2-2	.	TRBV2	CAIDPLSNTGELFF	TGTGCCATCGACCCACTATCGAACACCGGGGAGCTGTTTTTT
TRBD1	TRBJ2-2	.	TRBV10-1	CASSGQGSAGELFF	TGCGCCAGCAGTGGACAGGGGAGTGCCGGGGAGCTGTTTTTT
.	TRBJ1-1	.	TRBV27	CASRDRMNTEAFF	TGTGCCAGCAGAGATAGAATGAACACTGAAGCTTTCTTT
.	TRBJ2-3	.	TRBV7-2	CASSLLVTDTQYF	TGTGCCAGCAGCTTGCTAGTAACAGATACGCAGTATTTT
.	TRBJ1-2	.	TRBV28	CASRQVNYGYTF	TGTGCCAGCAGACAGGTGAACTATGGCTACACCTTC
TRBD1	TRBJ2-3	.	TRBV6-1	CASSPGQGWDTQYF	TGTGCCAGCTCGCCGGGACAGGGATGGGATACGCAGTATTTT
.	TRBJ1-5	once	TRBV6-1	CASSEAKQQPQHF	TGTGCCAGCAGTGAAGCAAAACAACAGCCCCAGCATTTT
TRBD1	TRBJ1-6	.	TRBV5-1	CACGTGGAPNSPLHF	TGCGCCTGTGGGACAGGGGGCGCCCCAAATTCACCCCTCCACTTT
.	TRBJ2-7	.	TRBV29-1	CSVGGSYEQYF	TGCAGCGTCGGGGGTTCTTACGAGCAGTACTTC
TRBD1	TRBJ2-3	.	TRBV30	CAWSGGTGSTDTQYF	TGTGCCTGGAGTGGGGGGACAGGGAGCACAGATACGCAGTATTTT
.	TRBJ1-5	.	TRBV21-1	CASSKGRGQILYSNQPQHF	TGTGCCAGCAGCAAAGGAAGGGGACAGATCCTTTATAGCAATCAGCCCCAGCATTTT
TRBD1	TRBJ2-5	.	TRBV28	CASSFFGTGGVQETQYF	TGTGCCAGCAGTTTCTTCGGGACAGGAGGCGTCCAAGAGACCCAGTACTTC
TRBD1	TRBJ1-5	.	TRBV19	CASMDRKGAGSNQPQHF	TGTGCCAGTATGGACAGGAAAGGGGCGGGTAGCAATCAGCCCCAGCATTTT
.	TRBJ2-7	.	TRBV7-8	CASSLDSSTYEQYF	TGTGCCAGCAGCTTAGACAGTTCCACCTACGAGCAGTACTTC
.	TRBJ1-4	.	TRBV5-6	CASSWGPVSGVEKLFF	TGTGCCAGCAGCTGGGGGCCGGTCAGTGGGGTCGAAAAACTGTTTTTT
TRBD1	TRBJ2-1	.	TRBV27	CASSSLFGTGKRNEQFF	TGTGCCAGCAGTTCTTTATTTGGGACAGGGAAGCGAAATGAGCAGTTCTTC
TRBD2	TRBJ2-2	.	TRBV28	CASSPLSSGRGKAGELFF	TGTGCCAGCAGCCCTCTTTCGAGCGGGAGGGGGAAGGCCGGGGAGCTGTTTTTT
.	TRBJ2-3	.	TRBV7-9	CASSLGRDFSTDTQYF	TGTGCCAGCAGCTTAGGCCGGGACTTTTCCACAGATACGCAGTATTTT
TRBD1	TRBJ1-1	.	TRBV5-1	CASSFRGWGTEAFF	TGCGCCAGCAGCTTCAGGGGGTGGGGCACTGAAGCTTTCTTT
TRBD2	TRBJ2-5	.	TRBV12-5	CASGSGQTSGTQETQYF	TGTGCTAGTGGTTCCGGCCAGACTAGCGGGACCCAAGAGACCCAGTACTTC
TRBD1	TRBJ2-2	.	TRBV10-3	CANSPGQFTGELFF	TGTGCCAACTCCCCGGGACAGTTCACCGGGGAGCTGTTTTTT
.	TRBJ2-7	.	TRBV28	CASREGFGRGYEQYF	TGTGCCAGCAGAGAAGGGTTCGGCAGGGGTTACGAGCAGTACTTC
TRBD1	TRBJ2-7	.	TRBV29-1	CSAWTGETYEQYF	TGCAGCGCTTGGACAGGGGAAACCTACGAGCAGTACTTC
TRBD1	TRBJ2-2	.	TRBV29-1	CSVTGQANTGELFF	TGCAGCGTCACGGGACAGGCGAACACCGGGGAGCTGTTTTTT
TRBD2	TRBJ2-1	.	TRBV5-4	CASSWGSGDNEQFF	TGTGCCAGCAGCTGGGGGAGCGGGGATAATGAGCAGTTCTTC
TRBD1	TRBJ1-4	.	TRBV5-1	CASSVQGAGRNEKLFF	TGCGCCAGCAGCGTCCAGGGGGCGGGGAGGAATGAAAAACTGTTTTTT
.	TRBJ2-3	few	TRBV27	CATLLADTQYF	TGTGCCACGCTCCTAGCAGATACGCAGTATTTT